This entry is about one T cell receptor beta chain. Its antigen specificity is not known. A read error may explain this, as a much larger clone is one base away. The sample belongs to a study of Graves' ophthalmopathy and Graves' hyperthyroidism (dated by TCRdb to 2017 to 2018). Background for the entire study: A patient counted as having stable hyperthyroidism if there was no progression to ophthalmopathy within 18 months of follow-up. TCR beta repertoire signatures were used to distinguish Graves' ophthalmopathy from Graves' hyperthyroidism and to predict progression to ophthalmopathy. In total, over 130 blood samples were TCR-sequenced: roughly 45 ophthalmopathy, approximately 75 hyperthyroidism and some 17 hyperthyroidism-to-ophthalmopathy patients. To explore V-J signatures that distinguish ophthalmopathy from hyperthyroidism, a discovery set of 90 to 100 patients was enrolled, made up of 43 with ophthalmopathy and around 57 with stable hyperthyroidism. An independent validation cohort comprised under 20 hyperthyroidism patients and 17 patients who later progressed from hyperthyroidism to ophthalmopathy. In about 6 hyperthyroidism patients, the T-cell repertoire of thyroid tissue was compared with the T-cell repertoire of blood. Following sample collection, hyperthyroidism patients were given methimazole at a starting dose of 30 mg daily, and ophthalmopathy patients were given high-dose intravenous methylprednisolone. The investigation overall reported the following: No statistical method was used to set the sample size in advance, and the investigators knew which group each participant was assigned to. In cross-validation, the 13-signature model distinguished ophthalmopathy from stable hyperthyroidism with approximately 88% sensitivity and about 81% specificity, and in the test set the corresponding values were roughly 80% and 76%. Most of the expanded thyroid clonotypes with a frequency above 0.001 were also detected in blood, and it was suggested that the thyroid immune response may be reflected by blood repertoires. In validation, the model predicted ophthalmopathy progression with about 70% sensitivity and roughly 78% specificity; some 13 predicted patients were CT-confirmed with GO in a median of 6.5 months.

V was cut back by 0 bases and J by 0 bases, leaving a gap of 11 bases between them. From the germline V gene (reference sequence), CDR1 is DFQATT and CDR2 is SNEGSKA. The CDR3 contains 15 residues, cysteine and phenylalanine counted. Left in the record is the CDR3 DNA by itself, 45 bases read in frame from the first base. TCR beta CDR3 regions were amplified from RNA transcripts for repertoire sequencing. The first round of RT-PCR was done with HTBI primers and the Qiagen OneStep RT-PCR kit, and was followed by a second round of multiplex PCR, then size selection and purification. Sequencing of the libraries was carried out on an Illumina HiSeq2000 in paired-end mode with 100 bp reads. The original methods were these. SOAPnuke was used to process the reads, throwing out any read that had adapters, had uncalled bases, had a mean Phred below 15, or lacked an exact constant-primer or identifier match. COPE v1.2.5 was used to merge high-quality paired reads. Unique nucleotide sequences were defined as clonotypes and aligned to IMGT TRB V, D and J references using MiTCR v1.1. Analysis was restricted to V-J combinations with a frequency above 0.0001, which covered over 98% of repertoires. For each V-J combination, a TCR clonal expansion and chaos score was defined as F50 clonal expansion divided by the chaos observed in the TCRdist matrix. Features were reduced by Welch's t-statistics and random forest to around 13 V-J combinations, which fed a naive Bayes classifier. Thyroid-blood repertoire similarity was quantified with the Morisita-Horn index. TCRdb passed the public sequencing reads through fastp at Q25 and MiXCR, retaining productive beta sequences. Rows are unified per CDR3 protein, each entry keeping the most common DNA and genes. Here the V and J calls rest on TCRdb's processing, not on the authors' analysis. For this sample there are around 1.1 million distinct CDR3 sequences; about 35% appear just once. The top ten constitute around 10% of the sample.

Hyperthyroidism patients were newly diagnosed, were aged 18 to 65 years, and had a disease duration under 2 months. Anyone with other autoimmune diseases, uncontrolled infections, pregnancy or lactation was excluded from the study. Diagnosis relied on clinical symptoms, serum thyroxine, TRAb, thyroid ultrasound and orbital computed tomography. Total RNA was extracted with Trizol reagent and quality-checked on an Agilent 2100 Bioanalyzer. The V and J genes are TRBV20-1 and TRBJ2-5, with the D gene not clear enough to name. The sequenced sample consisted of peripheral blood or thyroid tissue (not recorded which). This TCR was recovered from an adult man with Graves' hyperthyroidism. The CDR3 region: CSARDMGRHQETQYF. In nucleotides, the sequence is TGCAGTGCTAGAGATATGGGCAGGCACCAAGAGACCCAGTACTTC.